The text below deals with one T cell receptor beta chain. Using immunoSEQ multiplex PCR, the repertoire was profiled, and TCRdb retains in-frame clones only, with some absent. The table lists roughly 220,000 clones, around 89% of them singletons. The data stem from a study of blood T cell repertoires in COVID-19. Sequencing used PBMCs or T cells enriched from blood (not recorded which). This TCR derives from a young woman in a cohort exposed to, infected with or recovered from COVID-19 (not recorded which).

This chain's CDR3 is CASSLLAGDIEAFF. The CDR3 DNA reads TGTGCCAGCAGCTTATTGGCAGGGGACATCGAAGCTTTCTTT. The chain links TRBV7-3 to TRBJ1-1; D may be TRBD1 (6 bases). Germline CDR1 SGHTA, CDR2 FQGTGA. Deletions cut 2 bases from V and 8 bases from J, with 15 bases between. The CDR3 is 14 amino acids.